The TCR beta chain described here comes from a study of blood T cell repertoires in COVID-19. Here immunoSEQ multiplex PCR was the method, and the copy in TCRdb shows in-frame clones only, minus some. Of about 78,000 clones in the sample, more than 75% were seen once. The CDR3 has 14 residues. The germline V gene has CDR1 WNHNN and CDR2 SYGVQD (reference sequence). The ends were cut back, 3 bases at V and 5 bases at J, with 13 bases in the middle. The chain couples TRBV10-1 to TRBJ2-5; weak D call: TRBD2 (6 bases). This TCR came from a man in his fifties with active or convalescent COVID-19. Sequencing was carried out using peripheral blood. The CDR3 nucleotides read TGCGCCAGCAGTGAAGGAGGGATGGGCGAGACCCAGTACTTC. It translates to CASSEGGMGETQYF.